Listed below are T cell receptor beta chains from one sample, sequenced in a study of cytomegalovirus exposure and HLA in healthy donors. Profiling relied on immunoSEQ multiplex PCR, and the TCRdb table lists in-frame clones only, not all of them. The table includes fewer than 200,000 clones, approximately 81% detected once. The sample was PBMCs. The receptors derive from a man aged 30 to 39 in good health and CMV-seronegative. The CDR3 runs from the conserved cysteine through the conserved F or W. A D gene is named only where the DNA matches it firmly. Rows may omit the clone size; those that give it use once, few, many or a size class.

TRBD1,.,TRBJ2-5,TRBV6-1,CASTPRTGRETQYF,TGTGCCAGCACCCCCCGGACAGGGCGGGAGACCCAGTACTTC
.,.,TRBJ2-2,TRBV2,CASRTDTNTGELFF,TGTGCCAGCAGGACGGACACGAACACCGGGGAGCTGTTTTTT
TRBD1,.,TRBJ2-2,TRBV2,CASKGDRDGGELFF,TGTGCCAGCAAGGGAGACAGGGACGGCGGGGAGCTGTTTTTT
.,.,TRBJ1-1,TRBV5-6,CASSLGYMNTEAFF,TGTGCCAGCAGCCTGGGATACATGAACACTGAAGCTTTCTTT
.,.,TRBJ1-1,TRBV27,CASRQQGRAEAFF,TGTGCCAGCAGACAACAGGGTCGGGCTGAAGCTTTCTTT
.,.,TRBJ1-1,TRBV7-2,CASSFPGVGTEAFF,TGTGCCAGCAGCTTTCCGGGGGTAGGGACTGAAGCTTTCTTT
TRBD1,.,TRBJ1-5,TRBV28,CASSTDRESQPQHF,TGTGCCAGCAGTACGGACAGGGAATCTCAGCCCCAGCATTTT
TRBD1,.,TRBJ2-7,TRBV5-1,CASSEDRGWEQYF,TGCGCCAGCAGCGAGGACAGGGGCTGGGAGCAGTACTTC
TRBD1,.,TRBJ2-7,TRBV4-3,CASSRDRSYEQYF,TGCGCCAGCAGCCGGGACAGATCCTACGAGCAGTACTTT
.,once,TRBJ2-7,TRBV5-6,CASSLGDTDYEQYF,TGTGCCAGCAGCTTGGGGGACACAGACTACGAGCAGTACTTC
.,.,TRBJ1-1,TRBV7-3,CASSLTADTEAFF,TGTGCCAGCAGCTTAACGGCAGACACTGAAGCTTTCTTT
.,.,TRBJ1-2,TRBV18,CASSPDPANYGYTF,TGTGCCAGCTCACCCGATCCAGCTAACTATGGCTACACCTTC
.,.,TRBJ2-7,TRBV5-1,CASSLYGGEQYF,TGCGCCAGCAGCTTGTATGGAGGGGAGCAGTACTTC
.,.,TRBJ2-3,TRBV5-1,CASSLEGVDTQYF,TGCGCCAGCAGCTTGGAGGGAGTAGATACGCAGTATTTT
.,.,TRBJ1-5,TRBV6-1,CASREGRNQPQHF,TGTGCCAGCAGGGAGGGGCGCAATCAGCCCCAGCATTTT
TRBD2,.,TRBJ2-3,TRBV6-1,CASSEFVGGTDTQYF,TGTGCCAGCAGTGAATTCGTGGGGGGGACAGATACGCAGTATTTT
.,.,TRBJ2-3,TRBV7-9,CASSASWAGENTDTQYF,TGTGCCAGCAGCGCCTCGTGGGCGGGCGAGAACACAGATACGCAGTATTTT
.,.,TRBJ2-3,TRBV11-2,CASSLVQGGTDTQYF,TGTGCCAGCAGCTTAGTGCAGGGTGGAACAGATACGCAGTATTTT
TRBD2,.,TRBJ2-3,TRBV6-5,CASRGLVATDTQYF,TGTGCCAGCAGAGGACTAGTTGCCACAGATACGCAGTATTTT
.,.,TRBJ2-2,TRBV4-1,CASSQANGELFF,TGCGCCAGCAGCCAAGCCAACGGGGAGCTGTTTTTT
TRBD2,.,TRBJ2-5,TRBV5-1,CASSLGGLARETQYF,TGCGCCAGCAGCTTGGGGGGACTAGCGCGAGAGACCCAGTACTTC
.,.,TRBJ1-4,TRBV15,CATSRDQGFSEKLFF,TGTGCCACCAGCAGAGACCAGGGGTTTTCGGAAAAACTGTTTTTT
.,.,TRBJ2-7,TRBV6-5,CASSRQRLSAEQYF,TGTGCCAGCAGTCGACAGCGCTTATCCGCCGAGCAGTACTTC
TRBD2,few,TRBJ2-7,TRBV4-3,CASSQDLSSGAYEQYF,TGCGCCAGCAGCCAAGATCTGTCTAGCGGCGCCTACGAGCAGTACTTC
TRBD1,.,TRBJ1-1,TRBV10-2,CASSGQVPTEAFF,TGCGCCAGCTCGGGACAGGTGCCCACTGAAGCTTTCTTT
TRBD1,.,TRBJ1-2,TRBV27,CASSLGGGRKGPNNYGYTF,TGTGCCAGCAGTTTAGGAGGGGGCAGGAAGGGCCCTAATAACTATGGCTACACCTTC
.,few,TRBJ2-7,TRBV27,CASSFFGVHEQYF,TGTGCCAGCAGTTTTTTCGGGGTACACGAGCAGTACTTC
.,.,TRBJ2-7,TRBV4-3,CASSHSPGAYEQYF,TGCGCCAGCAGCCACTCCCCAGGGGCTTACGAGCAGTACTTC
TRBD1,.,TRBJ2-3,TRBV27,CASSLWSGGSFTDTQYF,TGTGCCAGCAGTTTATGGTCAGGGGGCTCTTTCACAGATACGCAGTATTTT
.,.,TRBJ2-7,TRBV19,CASSIGEFLHPPYEQYF,TGTGCCAGTAGTATAGGGGAGTTCCTACACCCCCCCTACGAGCAGTACTTC